What follows describes a single T cell receptor (beta chain). CDR3 length equals 17 residues. The ends were cut back, 3 bases at V and 5 bases at J, with 22 bases in the middle. Germline V lookup: CDR1 LNHDA, CDR2 SQIVND (reference sequence). The data were produced by immunoSEQ multiplex PCR, yet TCRdb's version contains in-frame clones alone and is incomplete. The sample consists of about 400,000 clones, approximately 85% of them appearing once. The study assigned cohorts using participant-reported clinical history. This entry belongs to a study of blood T cell repertoires in COVID-19. The origin of this receptor is a woman between 40 and 50 years old with acute COVID-19. This chain links TRBV19 with TRBJ1-2, with a weak D call TRBD1 (6 bases). Sequenced material: PBMCs or T cells enriched from blood (not recorded which). This chain's CDR3 is CASSMFGRTATQYGYTF. The CDR3 DNA sequence: TGTGCCAGTAGTATGTTCGGGAGGACAGCCACGCAATATGGCTACACCTTC.